This TCR beta chain was captured in a study of siplizumab effects on memory and regulatory T cells. V was cut by 1 base and J by 0 bases, with 10 bases left in between. The germline V gene encodes CDR1 SGDLS and CDR2 YYNGEE. The CDR3 totals 15 residues. The repertoire was sequenced with immunoSEQ multiplex PCR; TCRdb's copy has only in-frame clones and lacks some. The profile covers about 50,000 clones, with over 85% appearing a single time and more than 15% taken by the ten largest. Overall study results and limits: Fewer alloreactive sequences mapped to unstimulated CD4+ memory cells under siplizumab. Proliferating CD4+ or CD8+ clones, roughly 75-96% of them, lacked an assignable naive or memory phenotype.

A word on this clone: Its antigen remains unknown.

This receptor was obtained from a human donor in good health. The chain joins TRBV9 to TRBJ1-1; D not resolved. Sequencing was done on a sample of CD8+ T cells sorted from blood. The CDR3 sequence is CASSVSGQLNTEAFF. The CDR3 bases are TGTGCCAGCAGCGTAAGTGGGCAGCTGAACACTGAAGCTTTCTTT.